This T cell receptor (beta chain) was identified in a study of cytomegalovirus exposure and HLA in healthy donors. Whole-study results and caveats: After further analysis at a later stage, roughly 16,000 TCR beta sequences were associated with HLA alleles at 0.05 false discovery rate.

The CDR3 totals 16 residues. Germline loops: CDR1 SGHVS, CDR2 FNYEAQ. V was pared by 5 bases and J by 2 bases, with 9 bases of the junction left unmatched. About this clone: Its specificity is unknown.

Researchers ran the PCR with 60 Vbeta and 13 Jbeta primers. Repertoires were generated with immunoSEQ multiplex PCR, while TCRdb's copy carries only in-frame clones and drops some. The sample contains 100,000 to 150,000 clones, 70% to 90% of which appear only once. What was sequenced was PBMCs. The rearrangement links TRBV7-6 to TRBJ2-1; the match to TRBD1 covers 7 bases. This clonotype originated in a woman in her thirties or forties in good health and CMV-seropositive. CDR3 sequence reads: CASSVRQGVPYNEQFF. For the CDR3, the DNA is TGTGCCAGCAGCGTTAGACAGGGTGTCCCCTACAATGAGCAGTTCTTC.